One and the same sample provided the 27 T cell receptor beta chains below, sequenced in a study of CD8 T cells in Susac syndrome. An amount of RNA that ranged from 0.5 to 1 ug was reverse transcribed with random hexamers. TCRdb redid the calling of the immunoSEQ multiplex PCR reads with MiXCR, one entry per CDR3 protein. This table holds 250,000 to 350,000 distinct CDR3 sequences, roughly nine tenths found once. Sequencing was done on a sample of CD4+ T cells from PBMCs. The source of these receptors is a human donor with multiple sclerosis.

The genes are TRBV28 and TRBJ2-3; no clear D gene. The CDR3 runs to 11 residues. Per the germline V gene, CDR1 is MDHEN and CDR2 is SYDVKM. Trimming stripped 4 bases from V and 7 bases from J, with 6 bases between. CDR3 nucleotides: TGTGCCAGCAGTTCATCCCATACGCAGTATTTT. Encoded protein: CASSSSHTQYF.

The CDR3 coding sequence is TGTGCCAGCAGCTTAGGCGGGGCAGGGGGTTATAATTCACCCCTCCACTTT. Translated: CASSLGGAGGYNSPLHF. V gene TRBV13 combines with J gene TRBJ1-6, with 7 bases matching TRBD1. Germline V gene sequence: CDR1 PRHDT, CDR2 FYEKMQ (reference sequence). This CDR3 contains 17 residues. J gave up 4 bases and V 0 bases, and 6 bases lay outside the gene matches.

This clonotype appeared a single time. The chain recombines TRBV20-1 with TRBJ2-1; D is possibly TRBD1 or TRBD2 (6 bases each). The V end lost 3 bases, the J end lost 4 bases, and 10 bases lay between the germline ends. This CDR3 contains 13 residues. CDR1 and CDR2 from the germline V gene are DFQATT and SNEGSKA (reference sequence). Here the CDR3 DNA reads TGCAGTGCTAGCCCGGGGGCATACAATGAGCAGTTCTTC. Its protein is CSASPGAYNEQFF.

The CDR3 coding sequence is TGTGCCAGCAGCTTAGAAGGCTTGGCCCTATACACCGGGGAGCTGTTTTTT. Encoded protein: CASSLEGLALYTGELFF. The rearrangement joins TRBV7-2 to TRBJ2-2, with D unresolved. Germline loops: CDR1 SGHTA, CDR2 FQGNSA. V lost 1 base to trimming and J lost 3 bases, with 15 bases between them. This CDR3 has 17 residues. Together with reference TRBV7-2 and TRBJ2-2, the CDR3 gives the full variable domain: GAGVSQSPSNKVTEKGKDVELRCDPISGHTALYWYRQSLGQGLEFLIYFQGNSAPDKSGLPSDRFSAERTGGSVSTLTIQRTQQEDSAVYLCASSLEGLALYTGELFFGEGSRLTVL.

CDR3 sequence: CAWSVGAGSETQYF. CDR3 nucleotides: TGTGCCTGGAGCGTCGGTGCGGGATCAGAGACCCAGTACTTC. V gene TRBV30 combines with J gene TRBJ2-5; D possibly corresponds to TRBD2 (6 bases). CDR3 length equals 14 residues. Germline CDR1 reads GTSNPN; CDR2 reads SVGIG (reference sequence). Trimming took 3 bases from V and 4 from J, leaving 15 bases between them.

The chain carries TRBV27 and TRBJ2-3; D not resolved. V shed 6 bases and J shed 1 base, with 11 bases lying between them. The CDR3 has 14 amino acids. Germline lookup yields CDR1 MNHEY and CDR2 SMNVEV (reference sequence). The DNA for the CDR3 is TGTGCCAGCAGCCCTAGGGCCCGCACAGATACGCAGTATTTT. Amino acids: CASSPRARTDTQYF.

As DNA, the CDR3 is TGTGCCAGCACTGTAGAATCGGGGAGCAATCAGCCCCAGCATTTT. It is translated as CASTVESGSNQPQHF. V is TRBV2 and J is TRBJ1-5, with D hard to call. The germline V gene has CDR1 SNHLY and CDR2 FYNNEI. The germline V and J ends were trimmed by 7 bases and 1 base, with 14 bases remaining between them. The CDR3 has 15 residues.

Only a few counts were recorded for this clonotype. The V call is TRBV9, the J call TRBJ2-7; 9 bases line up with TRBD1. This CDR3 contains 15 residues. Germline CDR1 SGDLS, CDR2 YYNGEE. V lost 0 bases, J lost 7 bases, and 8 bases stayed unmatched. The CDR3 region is CASSVGTGADSEQYF. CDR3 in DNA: TGTGCCAGCAGCGTAGGGACAGGGGCTGATTCTGAGCAGTACTTC.

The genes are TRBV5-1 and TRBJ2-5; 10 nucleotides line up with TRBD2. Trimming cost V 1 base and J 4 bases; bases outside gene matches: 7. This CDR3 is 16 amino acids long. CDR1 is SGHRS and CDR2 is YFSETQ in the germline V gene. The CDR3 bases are TGCGCCAGCAGCTTGTTTCTTAGCGGGAGGAGAGAGACCCAGTACTTC. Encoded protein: CASSLFLSGRRETQYF.

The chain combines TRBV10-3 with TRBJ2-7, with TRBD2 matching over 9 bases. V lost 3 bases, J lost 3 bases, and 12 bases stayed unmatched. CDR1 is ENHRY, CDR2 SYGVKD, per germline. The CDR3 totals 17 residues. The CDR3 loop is CAISDPNLILAGYEQYF. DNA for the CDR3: TGTGCCATCAGTGACCCCAATCTTATACTAGCGGGCTACGAGCAGTACTTC.

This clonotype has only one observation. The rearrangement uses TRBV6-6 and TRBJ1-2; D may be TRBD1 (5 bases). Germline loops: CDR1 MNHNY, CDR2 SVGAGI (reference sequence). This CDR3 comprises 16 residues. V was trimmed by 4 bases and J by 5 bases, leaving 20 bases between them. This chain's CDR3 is CASSFRDVGRGYGYTF. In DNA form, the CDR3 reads TGTGCCAGCAGTTTCCGGGACGTCGGCCGGGGGTATGGCTACACCTTC.

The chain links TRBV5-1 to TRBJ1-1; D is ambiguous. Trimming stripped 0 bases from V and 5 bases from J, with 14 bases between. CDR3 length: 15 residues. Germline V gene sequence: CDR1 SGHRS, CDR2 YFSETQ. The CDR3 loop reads CASSLVSAGGTEAFF. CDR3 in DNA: TGCGCCAGCAGCTTGGTCTCGGCAGGAGGGACTGAAGCTTTCTTT.

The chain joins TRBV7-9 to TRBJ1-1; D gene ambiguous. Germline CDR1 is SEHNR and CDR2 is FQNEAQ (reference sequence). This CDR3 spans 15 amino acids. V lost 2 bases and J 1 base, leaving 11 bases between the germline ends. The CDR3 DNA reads TGTGCCAGCAGCTTACCCAGGACGGGGAACACTGAAGCTTTCTTT. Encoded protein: CASSLPRTGNTEAFF.

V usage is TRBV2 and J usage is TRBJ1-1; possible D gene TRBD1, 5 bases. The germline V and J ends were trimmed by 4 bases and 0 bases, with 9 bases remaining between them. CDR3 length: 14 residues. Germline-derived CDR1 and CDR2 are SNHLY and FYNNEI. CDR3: CASSGQFMNTEAFF. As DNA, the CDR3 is TGTGCCAGCAGTGGACAGTTCATGAACACTGAAGCTTTCTTT.

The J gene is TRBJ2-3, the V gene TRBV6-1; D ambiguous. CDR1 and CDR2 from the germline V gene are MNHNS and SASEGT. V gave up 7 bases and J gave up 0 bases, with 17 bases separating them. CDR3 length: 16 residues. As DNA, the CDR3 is TGTGCCAGCACATTCTCGCTTTTAACTAGCACAGATACGCAGTATTTT. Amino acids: CASTFSLLTSTDTQYF.

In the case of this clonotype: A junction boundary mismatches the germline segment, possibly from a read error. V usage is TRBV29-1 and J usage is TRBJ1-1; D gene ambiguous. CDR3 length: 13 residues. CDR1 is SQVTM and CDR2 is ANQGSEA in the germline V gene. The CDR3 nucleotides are TGCAGTGTTGAGCAGGAACTGAACACTGAAGCTTTCTTT. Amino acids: CSVEQELNTEAFF. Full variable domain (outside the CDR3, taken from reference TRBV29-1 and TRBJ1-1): SAVISQKPSRDICQRGTSLTIQCQVDSQVTMMFWYRQQPGQSLTLIATANQGSEATYESGFVIDKFPISRPNLTFSTLTVSNMSPEDSSIYLCSVEQELNTEAFFGQGTRLTVV.

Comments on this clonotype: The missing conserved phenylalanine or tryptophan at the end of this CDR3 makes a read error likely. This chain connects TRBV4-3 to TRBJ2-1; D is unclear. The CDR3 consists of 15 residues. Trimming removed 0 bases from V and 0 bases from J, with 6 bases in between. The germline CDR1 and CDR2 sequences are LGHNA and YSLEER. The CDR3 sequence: CASSQEDRSYNEQFL. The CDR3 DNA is TGCGCCAGCAGCCAAGAGGACCGCTCCTACAATGAGCAGTTCTTG.

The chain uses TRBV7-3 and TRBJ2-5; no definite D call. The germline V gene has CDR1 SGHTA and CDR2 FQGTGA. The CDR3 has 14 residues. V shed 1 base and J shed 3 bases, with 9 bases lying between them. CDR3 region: CASSLNGVEETQYF. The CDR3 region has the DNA TGTGCCAGCAGCTTAAACGGAGTGGAAGAGACCCAGTACTTC.

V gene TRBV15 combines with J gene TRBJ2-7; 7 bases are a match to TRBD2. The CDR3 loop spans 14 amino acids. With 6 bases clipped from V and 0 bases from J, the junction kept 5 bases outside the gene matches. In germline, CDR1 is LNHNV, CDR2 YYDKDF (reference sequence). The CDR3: CATSIGGSSYEQYF. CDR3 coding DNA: TGTGCCACCAGTATCGGGGGGAGCTCCTACGAGCAGTACTTC.

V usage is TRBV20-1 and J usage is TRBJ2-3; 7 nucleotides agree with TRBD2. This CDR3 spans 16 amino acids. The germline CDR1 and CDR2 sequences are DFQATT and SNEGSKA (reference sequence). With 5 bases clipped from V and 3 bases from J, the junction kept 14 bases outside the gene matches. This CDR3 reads CSAGPPGGFVTDTQYF. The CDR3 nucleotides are TGCAGTGCTGGGCCTCCGGGAGGTTTTGTTACAGATACGCAGTATTTT.

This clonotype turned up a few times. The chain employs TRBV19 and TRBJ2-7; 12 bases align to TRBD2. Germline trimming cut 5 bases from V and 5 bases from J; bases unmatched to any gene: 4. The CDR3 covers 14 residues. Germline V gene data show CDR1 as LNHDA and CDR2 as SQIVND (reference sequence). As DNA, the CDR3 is TGTGCCAGTAGTTCGAGGACTAGCGGGAACGAGCAGTACTTC. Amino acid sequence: CASSSRTSGNEQYF.

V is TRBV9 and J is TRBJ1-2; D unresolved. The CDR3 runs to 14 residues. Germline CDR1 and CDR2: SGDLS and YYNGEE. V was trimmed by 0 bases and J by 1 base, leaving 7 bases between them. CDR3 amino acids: CASSVDGGNYGYTF. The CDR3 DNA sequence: TGTGCCAGCAGCGTAGATGGCGGTAACTATGGCTACACCTTC.

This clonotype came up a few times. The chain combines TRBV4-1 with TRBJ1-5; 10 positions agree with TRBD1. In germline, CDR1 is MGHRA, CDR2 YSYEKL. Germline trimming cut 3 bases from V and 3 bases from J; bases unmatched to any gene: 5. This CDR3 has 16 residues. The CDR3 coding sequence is TGCGCCAGCAGCCAGAGACAGGGGGCGAACAATCAGCCCCAGCATTTT. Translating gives CASSQRQGANNQPQHF.

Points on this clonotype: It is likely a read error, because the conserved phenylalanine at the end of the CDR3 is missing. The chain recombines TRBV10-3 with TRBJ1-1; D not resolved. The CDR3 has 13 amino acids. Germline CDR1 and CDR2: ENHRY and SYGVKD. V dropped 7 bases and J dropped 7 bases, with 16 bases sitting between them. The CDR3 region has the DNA TGTGCCATCACCCAAGAGGCCATGAGTGAAGCTTTCTCT. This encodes CAITQEAMSEAFS.

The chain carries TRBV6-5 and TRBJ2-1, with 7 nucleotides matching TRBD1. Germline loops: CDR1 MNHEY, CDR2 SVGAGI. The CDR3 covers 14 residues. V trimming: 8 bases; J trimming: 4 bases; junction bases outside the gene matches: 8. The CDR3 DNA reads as TGTGCCAGCGGTTCGGGACAGCCATACAATGAGCAGTTCTTC. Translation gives CASGSGQPYNEQFF.

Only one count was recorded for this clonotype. The chain's CDR3 is CASNQRLGTEAFF. The CDR3 region has the DNA TGTGCCAGCAACCAGAGGCTGGGCACTGAAGCTTTCTTT. V gene TRBV2 combines with J gene TRBJ1-1, with D unclear. Germline CDR1 is SNHLY and CDR2 is FYNNEI. The CDR3 is 13 amino acids. V lost 7 bases, J lost 4 bases, and 13 bases lay in between. The full variable domain, completed using reference TRBV2 and TRBJ1-1, is EPEVTQTPSHQVTQMGQEVILRCVPISNHLYFYWYRQILGQKVEFLVSFYNNEISEKSEIFDDQFSVERPDGSNFTLKIRSTKLEDSAMYFCASNQRLGTEAFFGQGTRLTVV.

The CDR3 here is CASRGAGREETQYF. The CDR3 bases are TGTGCCAGCAGAGGAGCGGGGAGGGAAGAGACCCAGTACTTC. The J gene is TRBJ2-5, the V gene TRBV6-2 or TRBV6-3; TRBD2 aligns across 7 bases. Germline CDR1 reads MNHEY; CDR2 reads SVGEGT. The CDR3 has 14 amino acids. J lost 3 bases, V lost 6 bases, and 7 bases had no gene match.